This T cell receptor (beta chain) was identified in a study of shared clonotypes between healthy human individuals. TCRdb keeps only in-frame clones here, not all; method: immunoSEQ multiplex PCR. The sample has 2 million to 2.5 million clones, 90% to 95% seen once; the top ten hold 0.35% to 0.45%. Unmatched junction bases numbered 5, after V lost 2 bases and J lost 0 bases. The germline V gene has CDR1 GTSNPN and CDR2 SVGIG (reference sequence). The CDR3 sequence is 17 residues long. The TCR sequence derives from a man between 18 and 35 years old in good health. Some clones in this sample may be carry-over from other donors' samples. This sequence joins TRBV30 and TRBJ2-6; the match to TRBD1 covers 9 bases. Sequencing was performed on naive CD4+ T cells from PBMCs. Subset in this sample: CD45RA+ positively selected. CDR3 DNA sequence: TGTGCCTGGAGTCCGGGACAGGGTAACTCTGGGGCCAACGTCCTGACTTTC. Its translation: CAWSPGQGNSGANVLTF.